The rows below give T cell receptor beta chains drawn from one sample of a study of vaccination and CD4 T cells after COVID-19. TCRdb re-analysed the PCR reads in MiXCR, keeping a single row per CDR3 protein. The sample lists just over 15,000 distinct CDR3 sequences; under 60% were seen once. These receptors' antigens are unknown. Sequencing used CD4+ T cells from blood, cultured in vitro, obtained before SARS-CoV-2 vaccination. These receptors were taken from a human donor who had recovered from COVID-19. Both conserved end residues are part of each CDR3. Fields, in order: D gene, clone size, J gene, V gene, CDR3 protein, CDR3 DNA. The D gene is left open where the match is weak. Clone size is not always given. Where it is, it says once, few, many or a class for expanded clones.

>-|-|TRBJ2-5|TRBV21-1
CASNLSGRGQETQYF
TGTGCCAGCAACCTGAGCGGGAGAGGTCAAGAGACCCAGTACTTC
>-|-|TRBJ1-1|TRBV7-9
CASSSPPGTPNTEAFF
TGTGCCAGCAGCTCCCCCCCCGGGACACCGAACACTGAAGCTTTCTTT
>-|-|TRBJ2-3|TRBV4-3
CASSQGGNTDTQYF
TGCGCCAGCAGCCAAGGCGGGAACACAGATACGCAGTATTTT
>TRBD1|few|TRBJ2-4|TRBV19
CASSSRQGTNIQYF
TGTGCCAGTAGTTCACGACAGGGGACAAACATTCAGTACTTC
>-|few|TRBJ2-7|TRBV2
CASSEYGESEQYF
TGTGCCAGCAGTGAGTATGGGGAATCCGAGCAGTACTTC
>-|-|TRBJ2-5|TRBV7-9
CASSLGPVVVETQYF
TGTGCCAGCAGCTTAGGACCGGTCGTCGTCGAGACCCAGTACTTC
>TRBD1|-|TRBJ1-1|TRBV6-1
CASSRQGRNTEAFF
TGTGCCAGCAGCCGACAGGGGAGGAACACTGAAGCTTTCTTT
>-|-|TRBJ1-5|TRBV30
CAWSSGVDQPQHF
TGTGCCTGGAGTAGTGGGGTTGATCAGCCCCAGCATTTT
>TRBD1|few|TRBJ1-5|TRBV20-1
CSASPGGAGEPQHF
TGCAGTGCTAGCCCAGGGGGCGCGGGTGAGCCCCAGCATTTT
>-|-|TRBJ2-1|TRBV20-1
CSADRASMGEQFF
TGCAGTGCTGACCGGGCCTCCATGGGTGAGCAGTTCTTC
>-|-|TRBJ2-5|TRBV5-5
CASSLEGAQYF
TGTGCCAGCAGCTTGGAGGGGGCCCAGTACTTC
>-|-|TRBJ2-2|TRBV28
CASFGTNGAGELFF
TGTGCCAGCTTTGGGACAAACGGGGCCGGGGAGCTGTTTTTT
>TRBD1|-|TRBJ2-3|TRBV5-1
CASSWGQAVSTDTQYF
TGCGCCAGCAGCTGGGGACAGGCGGTTAGCACAGATACGCAGTATTTT
>TRBD2|few|TRBJ2-1|TRBV20-1
CSAPTSGSYNEQFF
TGCAGTGCTCCCACTAGCGGCTCCTACAATGAGCAGTTCTTC
>-|once|TRBJ1-1|TRBV19
CASSISGVNTEAFF
TGTGCCAGTAGTATATCCGGGGTGAACACTGAAGCTTTCTTT
>-|-|TRBJ1-1|TRBV16
CASSQSQAGATEAFF
TGTGCCAGCAGCCAATCGCAGGCAGGGGCCACTGAAGCTTTCTTT
>-|-|TRBJ2-1|TRBV6-5
CASSYGLGSYNEQFF
TGTGCCAGCAGTTACGGGTTAGGATCCTACAATGAGCAGTTCTTC
>-|-|TRBJ2-5|TRBV20-1
CSASGETQYF
TGCAGTGCTAGTGGGGAGACCCAGTACTTC
>-|-|TRBJ2-5|TRBV27
CASSLSPGSEETQYF
TGTGCCAGCAGTTTAAGCCCCGGGAGTGAAGAGACCCAGTACTTC
>-|-|TRBJ1-4|TRBV6-1
CASSRVWGEKLFF
TGTGCCAGCTCCCGGGTTTGGGGTGAAAAACTGTTTTTT
>-|-|TRBJ1-2|TRBV3-1
CASSPLAGGYTF
TGTGCCAGCAGCCCCCTAGCAGGGGGCTACACCTTC
>-|-|TRBJ2-2|TRBV6-2/TRBV6-3
CASSDTGELFF
TGTGCCAGCAGTGACACCGGGGAGCTGTTTTTT
>TRBD1|few|TRBJ1-5|TRBV6-5
CASSYTQTGSPQHF
TGTGCCAGCAGTTATACCCAGACAGGGTCGCCCCAGCATTTT
>TRBD1|-|TRBJ1-3|TRBV7-9
CASSEPLGQGFSGNTIYF
TGTGCCAGCAGCGAGCCCCTGGGACAGGGCTTCTCTGGAAACACCATATATTTT
>TRBD2|few|TRBJ2-7|TRBV20-1
CSAREGLAGRNYEQYF
TGCAGTGCTAGAGAGGGGCTAGCGGGACGTAACTACGAGCAGTACTTC
>TRBD1|once|TRBJ1-5|TRBV19
CASSAGTGLFLSNQPQHF
TGTGCCAGTAGTGCCGGGACAGGGCTATTCTTAAGCAATCAGCCCCAGCATTTT
>TRBD1|few|TRBJ2-2|TRBV20-1
CSARPHGGQGIAGELFF
TGCAGTGCTAGACCTCATGGGGGACAGGGGATAGCCGGGGAGCTGTTTTTT
>TRBD2|-|TRBJ2-3|TRBV15
CATSILAGASDTQYF
TGTGCCACCAGCATACTAGCGGGAGCATCAGATACGCAGTATTTT
>TRBD1|-|TRBJ2-3|TRBV11-3
CASSSKTRGDTQYF
TGTGCCAGCAGTTCCAAAACCAGGGGGGATACGCAGTATTTT
>TRBD2|-|TRBJ2-1|TRBV7-3
CASSLLAGELNEQFF
TGTGCCAGCAGCTTACTAGCGGGAGAGCTGAATGAGCAGTTCTTC
>TRBD1|-|TRBJ1-2|TRBV19
CATGDRGEIYGYTF
TGTGCCACCGGGGACAGGGGAGAAATCTATGGCTACACCTTC
>-|-|TRBJ2-7|TRBV2
CASSVSRSEQYF
TGTGCCAGCAGTGTGAGCCGCAGCGAGCAGTACTTC
>-|-|TRBJ2-2|TRBV20-1
CSANRETGELFF
TGCAGTGCCAATCGGGAAACCGGGGAGCTGTTTTTT
>-|-|TRBJ1-6|TRBV6-4
CARSEVAGDSPLHF
TGTGCCCGCAGTGAGGTGGCAGGAGATTCACCCCTCCACTTT
>-|-|TRBJ1-2|TRBV28
CASGFPGLNYGYTF
TGTGCCAGCGGATTCCCGGGTCTAAACTATGGCTACACCTTC
>TRBD1|few|TRBJ1-2|TRBV18
CASSPEQGSGYTF
TGTGCCAGCTCACCAGAACAGGGGAGCGGCTACACCTTC
>-|-|TRBJ1-2|TRBV5-1
CASSLDRVGYGYTF
TGCGCCAGCAGCTTGGATAGGGTAGGGTATGGCTACACCTTC
>TRBD1|-|TRBJ2-7|TRBV9
CASSPRAGQGYEQYF
TGTGCCAGCAGCCCTCGGGCGGGACAGGGTTACGAGCAGTACTTC
>-|few|TRBJ1-2|TRBV20-1
CSAGRGDGYTF
TGCAGTGCTGGAAGGGGGGATGGCTACACCTTC
>TRBD1|-|TRBJ1-5|TRBV20-1
CSARHGTANQPQHF
TGCAGTGCTAGACACGGGACAGCCAATCAGCCCCAGCATTTT
>TRBD1|few|TRBJ2-1|TRBV7-9
CASSPRQGPYNEQFF
TGTGCCAGCAGCCCAAGACAGGGGCCATACAATGAGCAGTTCTTC
>-|-|TRBJ2-3|TRBV5-1
CASSVEVAGATTDTQYF
TGCGCCAGCAGCGTGGAAGTAGCAGGGGCCACCACAGATACGCAGTATTTT
>-|-|TRBJ1-3|TRBV3-1
CASSLTGNRGNTIYF
TGTGCCAGCAGCCTAACCGGAAACAGAGGAAACACCATATATTTT
>TRBD2|once|TRBJ2-7|TRBV30
CAWSREGEQYF
TGTGCCTGGAGCCGGGAGGGGGAGCAGTACTTC
>-|-|TRBJ2-3|TRBV29-1
CSVAPRRTGTDTQYF
TGCAGCGTCGCCCCGAGGAGAACAGGCACAGATACGCAGTATTTT
>TRBD2|-|TRBJ2-3|TRBV24-1
CATSDLKGLAGTTDTQYF
TGTGCCACCAGTGATTTAAAGGGACTAGCGGGAACCACAGATACGCAGTATTTT